This entry concerns a single T cell receptor (beta chain). A TCRbeta library incorporating unique molecular identifiers was prepared. TCRdb re-called the PCR reads with MiXCR, one entry per CDR3 protein. The sample holds approximately 83,000 distinct CDR3 sequences, about 8% seen once. These data belong to a study of T-cell reconstitution after alpha-beta-depleted transplantation in children. CDR1 is LGHNA and CDR2 is YSLEER in the germline V gene. The trim removed 1 base at V and 5 bases at J, leaving 5 bases unmatched. The CDR3 extends over 16 amino acids. The clonotype was recovered from a human donor who donated a stem cell graft to a child with congenital amegakaryocytic thrombocytopenia. V usage is TRBV4-3 and J usage is TRBJ2-1, with 10 bases lining up with TRBD2. The specimen was PBMCs from the stem cell graft donor, collected from the stem cell graft. The CDR3 is CASSQAPSGSNNEQFF. DNA of the CDR3: TGCGCCAGCAGCCAAGCGCCTAGCGGGAGTAACAATGAGCAGTTCTTC.